This T cell receptor beta chain emerged from a study of Ad26.COV2.S vaccination and SARS-CoV-2 variants. V lost 4 bases and J lost 4, with 17 bases in between. The CDR3 extends over 15 amino acids. Germline loops: CDR1 SGHNT, CDR2 YYREEE (reference sequence). General study findings and limits: Ad26.COV2.S recipients had broader spike-specific TCRs (P = 0.0014). Whether participants received vaccine or placebo, their non-spike TCR breadth was similar.

This table comes from immunoSEQ multiplex PCR, and its TCRdb copy is limited to in-frame clones, with some not included. The sample has a few hundred thousand clones; 75% to 95% are singletons. Treatment of the sample: 15 to 20 received Ad26.COV2.S at low or high dose, single or two shots; 5 received placebo; per-sample allocation not given. Day 63 after the first injection of vaccine or placebo was the sampling time. The sample holds many counts of this clone. No antigen is known for it. This TCR was recovered from a person aged 18-65 years who received the Ad26.COV2.S COVID-19 vaccine or a placebo. The source material was peripheral blood, sampled in a trial of Ad26.COV2.S vaccine versus placebo. The chain combines TRBV5-4 with TRBJ1-2, with D unclear. CDR3 loop: CASSQTVRSGYGYTF. CDR3 sequence (DNA): TGTGCCAGCAGCCAGACGGTAAGGAGCGGCTATGGCTACACCTTC.